The entry below gives a single T cell receptor beta chain sequence along with its context. The ends lost 1 base at V and 3 bases at J; junction bases unmatched: 2. Germline CDR1 is GTSNPN and CDR2 is SVGIG (reference sequence). The CDR3 is made up of 13 amino acids. Use of 60 Vbeta and 13 Jbeta primers characterized the PCR. The protocol was immunoSEQ multiplex PCR, while the TCRdb copy is restricted to in-frame clones and leaves out a portion. Of roughly 110,000 clones in the sample, roughly 76% were seen once. These data are taken from a study of cytomegalovirus exposure and HLA in healthy donors. J is TRBJ1-1 and V is TRBV30; TRBD1 agrees at 7 bases. This receptor was obtained from a woman in her 40s in good health and CMV-seropositive. Sequencing was carried out using PBMCs. CDR3: CAWSATGYTEAFF. The CDR3 nucleotides are TGTGCCTGGAGTGCGACAGGGTACACTGAAGCTTTCTTT.